This T cell receptor (beta chain) was sequenced during a study of T-cell memory formation after mild COVID-19 (dated by TCRdb to about 2021). Context from the whole study: TCR sequence clusters from the two donors were found to be largely donor specific. Two young, previously healthy adult volunteers made up the cohort, one male and one female. Longitudinal TCRalpha and TCRbeta repertoire sequencing tracked T-cell clones expanding and contracting after mild COVID-19 in a couple of donors. The full study reports these points: The study covered only two mild cases, and larger cohorts including severe cases with pre-infection samples were considered necessary. From day 15 to 85, contracting clones showed balanced CD4/CD8 phenotypes, whereas a second wave of clones that expanded from day 15 to 37 leaned towards CD4+. The detection of some responding clones in pre-infection memory suggests that pre-existing cross-reactive memory T cells joined the SARS-CoV-2 response. Contracting CD4+ clones were found mainly in CM and EM memory subsets, while CD8+ clones were enriched in EMRA. SARS-CoV-2 specificity of the second-wave clones peaking on day 37 was not confirmed.

The trim is 4 bases for V and 5 bases for J, with a gap of 19 bases between the germline ends. CDR1 is given as SGHRS and CDR2 as YFSETQ, both from the germline V gene. Taken from cysteine to phenylalanine, the CDR3 has 15 residues. Only the CDR3 part of the read is kept: 45 bases, read in frame from the first base. The sequencing machine was an Illumina NovaSeq 6000. TCRalpha and TCRbeta cDNA libraries were constructed by 5'RACE with constant-segment primers, with sample barcodes and unique molecular identifiers being introduced. Trizol reagent was used to extract RNA from every sample. Amplification of the libraries took two PCR steps, and the second step added a second sample barcode plus Illumina TruSeq adapters. Sequencing of libraries was performed on an Illumina NovaSeq with 2 x 150 bp paired-end reads. In the authors' own workflow: Demultiplexing of reads and collapsing into UMI-guided consensus sequences were performed with migec v1.2.7. With mixcr v2.1.11, UMI consensuses were aligned to TRA and TRB V and J templates and assembled into clonotypes. A clonotype was counted as expanded or contracted only if both edgeR and NoisET called the change significant, with noise models trained on biological replicates. For edgeR calls, the thresholds were a false discovery rate-adjusted p below 0.01 and a log2 fold-change of 1. As an exploratory analysis of dynamics, PCA with hierarchical clustering was applied to max-normalized trajectories of the 1000 most abundant clonotypes. The CD4 or CD8 phenotype of responding clones was assigned using the separately sequenced CD4+ and CD8+ repertoires. TCRdb passed the public sequencing reads through fastp at Q25 and MiXCR, retaining productive beta sequences. Rows matching on CDR3 protein sequence are summarized as one entry with the most common DNA and genes. TCRdb, rather than the study authors, made the V and J calls. Within this sample are hundreds of thousands of distinct CDR3 sequences, with under 30% of them counted one time only. Jointly, the top ten make up around an eighth of the sample.

With regard to this clonotype: Its antigen remains unidentified. It has no much larger one-base neighbor in the sample; base qualities were not kept.

PBMCs were isolated by Ficoll-Paque density gradient centrifugation. Sequenced sample: PBMCs or a T cell subset sorted from them (not recorded which). This receptor was obtained from an adult woman who had mild COVID-19 (a few samples of this study predate the infection). The sample titles of this study are shuffled in the database, so cell type and time point are left out; the donor was told from shared clones. The chain employs TRBV5-1 and TRBJ2-7, with a tentative D gene TRBD2 over 6 matching bases. The DNA sequence is TGCGCCAGCAGCGGGGGATGGGACTCCAACGACGAGCAGTACTTC. Translated, it gives CASSGGWDSNDEQYF. Beyond the CDR3, the reference TRBV5-1 and TRBJ2-7 genes provide the residues; the full variable domain reads: KAGVTQTPRYLIKTRGQQVTLSCSPISGHRSVSWYQQTPGQGLQFLFEYFSETQRNKGNFPGRFSGRQFSNSRSEMNVSTLELGDSALYLCASSGGWDSNDEQYFGPGTRLTVT.